This is a list of T cell receptor beta chains from one sample in a study of blood T cell repertoires in COVID-19. Sequencing used immunoSEQ multiplex PCR; TCRdb keeps in-frame clones, though not all of them. The sample consists of approximately 230,000 clones, around 83% of them appearing once. Sequences were obtained from peripheral blood. Receptor source: a man aged 80 or over with acute or convalescent COVID-19. Both conserved end residues are part of each CDR3. A D gene is named only where the DNA matches it firmly. Only some rows state a clone size, as once, few, many or a class for expanded clones.

CDR3aa: CASSYVAQSYEQYF
CDR3nt: TGTGCCAGCAGTTACGTGGCCCAGTCCTACGAGCAGTACTTC
len: 14
j_gene: TRBJ2-7
d_gene: NA
abundance: NA
v_gene: TRBV6-2/TRBV6-3

CDR3aa: CASSLGGVNEKLFF
CDR3nt: TGTGCCAGCAGTTTAGGTGGAGTCAATGAAAAACTGTTTTTT
len: 14
j_gene: TRBJ1-4
d_gene: NA
abundance: few
v_gene: TRBV28

CDR3aa: CASSWSGGTDTQYF
CDR3nt: TGCGCCAGCAGTTGGAGCGGGGGCACAGATACGCAGTATTTT
len: 14
j_gene: TRBJ2-3
d_gene: TRBD2
abundance: NA
v_gene: TRBV5-1

CDR3aa: CASSFVEGRTEAFF
CDR3nt: TGTGCCAGCAGTTTCGTTGAGGGGAGGACTGAAGCTTTCTTT
len: 14
j_gene: TRBJ1-1
d_gene: NA
abundance: NA
v_gene: TRBV2

CDR3aa: CASRSRDRGQPQHF
CDR3nt: TGTGCAAGTCGCTCGAGAGACAGGGGACAGCCCCAGCATTTT
len: 14
j_gene: TRBJ1-5
d_gene: NA
abundance: NA
v_gene: TRBV12-2

CDR3aa: CASSWDFYNEQFF
CDR3nt: TGTGCCAGCAGCTGGGACTTCTACAATGAGCAGTTCTTC
len: 13
j_gene: TRBJ2-1
d_gene: NA
abundance: once
v_gene: TRBV3-1/TRBV3-2

CDR3aa: CASSHRGQDNSPLHF
CDR3nt: TGTGCCAGCAGCCACCGGGGACAGGATAATTCACCCCTCCACTTT
len: 15
j_gene: TRBJ1-6
d_gene: TRBD1
abundance: few
v_gene: TRBV3-1/TRBV3-2

CDR3aa: CASTGTARTDTQYF
CDR3nt: TGTGCCAGCACCGGGACAGCTCGCACAGATACGCAGTATTTT
len: 14
j_gene: TRBJ2-3
d_gene: TRBD1
abundance: NA
v_gene: TRBV2

CDR3aa: CASSQDPGQNGEKLFF
CDR3nt: TGTGCCAGCAGCCAAGATCCAGGACAGAACGGTGAAAAACTGTTTTTT
len: 16
j_gene: TRBJ1-4
d_gene: NA
abundance: NA
v_gene: TRBV3-1/TRBV3-2

CDR3aa: CASRRQGAGGYTF
CDR3nt: TGTGCCAGCAGACGACAGGGGGCGGGTGGCTACACCTTC
len: 13
j_gene: TRBJ1-2
d_gene: TRBD1
abundance: NA
v_gene: TRBV2

CDR3aa: CASSLFQGVNQPQHF
CDR3nt: TGTGCCAGCAGCTTGTTCCAGGGGGTGAATCAGCCCCAGCATTTT
len: 15
j_gene: TRBJ1-5
d_gene: TRBD1
abundance: NA
v_gene: TRBV5-8

CDR3aa: CATSDSTGGRGGYTF
CDR3nt: TGTGCCACCAGTGACTCGACAGGGGGCAGGGGGGGCTACACCTTC
len: 15
j_gene: TRBJ1-2
d_gene: TRBD1
abundance: NA
v_gene: TRBV24-1

CDR3aa: CASSYSRGGYNEQFF
CDR3nt: TGTGCCAGCAGTTACTCGCGGGGGGGGTACAATGAGCAGTTCTTC
len: 15
j_gene: TRBJ2-1
d_gene: TRBD2
abundance: NA
v_gene: TRBV6-5

CDR3aa: CASSLNTQPQHF
CDR3nt: TGTGCCAGCAGTTTAAACACTCAGCCCCAGCATTTT
len: 12
j_gene: TRBJ1-5
d_gene: NA
abundance: NA
v_gene: TRBV28

CDR3aa: CASSEVRGQRPQHF
CDR3nt: TGTGCCAGCAGTGAAGTTAGGGGTCAGCGGCCCCAGCATTTT
len: 14
j_gene: TRBJ1-5
d_gene: NA
abundance: NA
v_gene: TRBV6-1

CDR3aa: CASSGDRRYGYTF
CDR3nt: TGTGCCAGTAGTGGGGACAGGCGCTATGGCTACACCTTC
len: 13
j_gene: TRBJ1-2
d_gene: TRBD1
abundance: NA
v_gene: TRBV19

CDR3aa: CAWGTGSYYGYTF
CDR3nt: TGTGCCTGGGGAACAGGGTCCTACTATGGCTACACCTTC
len: 13
j_gene: TRBJ1-2
d_gene: NA
abundance: NA
v_gene: TRBV30

CDR3aa: CASSSGGDYNEQFF
CDR3nt: TGCGCCAGCTCTAGCGGGGGAGACTACAATGAGCAGTTCTTC
len: 14
j_gene: TRBJ2-1
d_gene: TRBD2
abundance: few
v_gene: TRBV5-1

CDR3aa: CASSLQRGGGHEQYF
CDR3nt: TGTGCCAGCAGCCTGCAACGGGGGGGTGGCCACGAGCAGTACTTC
len: 15
j_gene: TRBJ2-7
d_gene: TRBD2
abundance: NA
v_gene: TRBV7-2

CDR3aa: CASSPGEGPNYGYTF
CDR3nt: TGCGCCAGCAGCCCCGGGGAGGGGCCTAACTATGGCTACACCTTC
len: 15
j_gene: TRBJ1-2
d_gene: NA
abundance: NA
v_gene: TRBV5-1

CDR3aa: CASIGAGGSYNEQFF
CDR3nt: TGTGCCAGCATAGGGGCGGGGGGCTCCTACAATGAGCAGTTCTTC
len: 15
j_gene: TRBJ2-1
d_gene: TRBD2
abundance: NA
v_gene: TRBV28

CDR3aa: CASSQGRGPRTDTQYF
CDR3nt: TGTGCCAGCAGCCAAGGACGAGGGCCTCGCACAGATACGCAGTATTTT
len: 16
j_gene: TRBJ2-3
d_gene: NA
abundance: NA
v_gene: TRBV4-2

CDR3aa: CASSTFLQGNYGYTF
CDR3nt: TGTGCCAGCAGCACGTTCCTACAGGGGAACTATGGCTACACCTTC
len: 15
j_gene: TRBJ1-2
d_gene: TRBD1
abundance: NA
v_gene: TRBV5-4

CDR3aa: CASSLLPGEEFATQYF
CDR3nt: TGCGCCAGCAGCTTGCTGCCCGGGGAGGAGTTCGCAACGCAGTATTTT
len: 16
j_gene: TRBJ2-3
d_gene: NA
abundance: NA
v_gene: TRBV5-1

CDR3aa: CASSLGIGTGRLYEQYF
CDR3nt: TGCGCCAGCAGCCTAGGAATCGGGACAGGGAGGCTCTATGAGCAGTACTTC
len: 17
j_gene: TRBJ2-7
d_gene: TRBD1
abundance: few
v_gene: TRBV5-1

CDR3aa: CASSYSPGGRPYEQYF
CDR3nt: TGTGCCAGCAGTTACTCCCCGGGGGGCAGACCCTACGAGCAGTACTTC
len: 16
j_gene: TRBJ2-7
d_gene: NA
abundance: NA
v_gene: TRBV6-5

CDR3aa: CATSANDFGPQHF
CDR3nt: TGTGCCACCAGTGCGAACGACTTTGGACCCCAGCATTTT
len: 13
j_gene: TRBJ1-5
d_gene: NA
abundance: once
v_gene: TRBV24-1

CDR3aa: CASSREQGPSSTDTQYF
CDR3nt: TGTGCCAGCAGCCGCGAACAGGGACCCTCTAGCACAGATACGCAGTATTTT
len: 17
j_gene: TRBJ2-3
d_gene: NA
abundance: NA
v_gene: TRBV5-6

CDR3aa: CSVDSGTGNYGYTF
CDR3nt: TGCAGCGTTGACTCCGGGACAGGGAACTATGGCTACACCTTC
len: 14
j_gene: TRBJ1-2
d_gene: TRBD1
abundance: NA
v_gene: TRBV29-1

CDR3aa: CASGVQLENTEAFF
CDR3nt: TGTGCTAGTGGTGTACAGTTAGAGAACACTGAAGCTTTCTTT
len: 14
j_gene: TRBJ1-1
d_gene: NA
abundance: NA
v_gene: TRBV12-5

CDR3aa: CASSSGDSPYEQYF
CDR3nt: TGTGCCAGCAGCTCAGGGGACAGTCCCTACGAGCAGTACTTC
len: 14
j_gene: TRBJ2-7
d_gene: TRBD1
abundance: NA
v_gene: TRBV28

CDR3aa: CASRASVYNEQFF
CDR3nt: TGTGCCAGCCGGGCTAGCGTCTACAATGAGCAGTTCTTC
len: 13
j_gene: TRBJ2-1
d_gene: NA
abundance: NA
v_gene: TRBV2

CDR3aa: CASSLTEAAGPTYEQYF
CDR3nt: TGCGCCAGCAGCCTAACCGAGGCGGCGGGGCCCACCTACGAGCAGTACTTC
len: 17
j_gene: TRBJ2-7
d_gene: NA
abundance: NA
v_gene: TRBV4-1

CDR3aa: CASSLAGLGGVSYEQYF
CDR3nt: TGTGCCAGCAGCTTAGCGGGCCTCGGGGGGGTTAGCTACGAGCAGTACTTC
len: 17
j_gene: TRBJ2-7
d_gene: TRBD2
abundance: NA
v_gene: TRBV7-2

CDR3aa: CASRAGGLNNYGYTF
CDR3nt: TGTGCCAGCAGGGCAGGAGGGCTAAACAACTATGGCTACACCTTC
len: 15
j_gene: TRBJ1-2
d_gene: NA
abundance: NA
v_gene: TRBV27

CDR3aa: CASSLAGSSYNEQFF
CDR3nt: TGTGCCAGCAGCTTAGCGGGGAGCTCCTACAATGAGCAGTTCTTC
len: 15
j_gene: TRBJ2-1
d_gene: NA
abundance: NA
v_gene: TRBV11-2

CDR3aa: CASSTPTGNEKLFF
CDR3nt: TGTGCCAGTAGTACGCCGACAGGGAATGAAAAACTGTTTTTT
len: 14
j_gene: TRBJ1-4
d_gene: TRBD1
abundance: NA
v_gene: TRBV19

CDR3aa: CASSPRLAGGTGELFF
CDR3nt: TGTGCCAGCAGCCCGAGGCTAGCGGGTGGCACCGGGGAGCTGTTTTTT
len: 16
j_gene: TRBJ2-2
d_gene: TRBD2
abundance: NA
v_gene: TRBV4-2

CDR3aa: CASSLVGRYTEAFF
CDR3nt: TGTGCCAGCAGCTTAGTGGGCAGATACACTGAAGCTTTCTTT
len: 14
j_gene: TRBJ1-1
d_gene: NA
abundance: NA
v_gene: TRBV11-2

CDR3aa: CASSLFFPGQPGTDTQYF
CDR3nt: TGTGCCAGCAGTTTATTTTTCCCGGGACAGCCGGGCACAGATACGCAGTATTTT
len: 18
j_gene: TRBJ2-3
d_gene: TRBD1
abundance: NA
v_gene: TRBV27

CDR3aa: CASSPGTGAPYGYTF
CDR3nt: TGTGCCAGCAGCCCCGGGACAGGGGCCCCCTATGGCTACACCTTC
len: 15
j_gene: TRBJ1-2
d_gene: TRBD1
abundance: NA
v_gene: TRBV7-3

CDR3aa: CASSLYGQGTDTQYF
CDR3nt: TGCGCCAGCAGCTTGTATGGTCAGGGCACAGATACGCAGTATTTT
len: 15
j_gene: TRBJ2-3
d_gene: NA
abundance: few
v_gene: TRBV5-1

CDR3aa: CATRDTLNTEAFF
CDR3nt: TGTGCCACCAGGGACACCTTGAACACTGAAGCTTTCTTT
len: 13
j_gene: TRBJ1-1
d_gene: NA
abundance: NA
v_gene: TRBV24-1

CDR3aa: CASSRTSGEETQYF
CDR3nt: TGTGCCAGCAGCCGGACTAGCGGGGAAGAGACCCAGTACTTC
len: 14
j_gene: TRBJ2-5
d_gene: TRBD2
abundance: NA
v_gene: TRBV7-9

CDR3aa: CASREGQATNEKLFF
CDR3nt: TGTGCCAGCAGGGAAGGACAAGCAACTAATGAAAAACTGTTTTTT
len: 15
j_gene: TRBJ1-4
d_gene: NA
abundance: NA
v_gene: TRBV6-1

CDR3aa: CASSQNPRVGEMNTEAFF
CDR3nt: TGTGCCAGCTCACAGAACCCGCGGGTCGGAGAGATGAACACTGAAGCTTTCTTT
len: 18
j_gene: TRBJ1-1
d_gene: NA
abundance: NA
v_gene: TRBV18